This T cell receptor (beta chain) appears in the sequencing data of a study of regulatory T cells in long-lasting Graves disease. The time point: newly diagnosed GD, antithyroid drugs for less than 3 months. The TCR library was made from RNA extracted from PBMCs. Graves' disease diagnosis followed American Thyroid Association guidelines. Both iRepertoire HTBI primers and Arm-PCR of CDR3 regions were used to build the TCR beta libraries. TCRdb analysed the multiplex PCR reads with MiXCR anew, one entry per CDR3 protein. The sample contains 560,000 or so distinct CDR3 sequences, 15% to 20% of which appear only once. Whole-study findings and limits: Accuracy may have suffered from the small sample size. The researchers studied only peripheral blood, not thyroid tissue.

The germline V gene encodes CDR1 SGHDT and CDR2 YYEEEE. The J segment lost 1 base and the V segment lost 2 bases, leaving 15 bases of the junction unmatched. The CDR3 is made up of 19 amino acids. This clonotype has ten or more counts. Its antigen is unknown. The data were also submitted as part of a second study, on T cells in Graves' hyperthyroidism and ophthalmopathy. That paper notes: Blood held most thyroid clonotypes expanded above 0.001 frequency.

The TCR was taken from a man aged 18 to 35 with Graves disease. The input for sequencing was peripheral blood mononuclear cells (PBMCs), taken at new diagnosis, from a patient treated with antithyroid drugs. The chain recombines TRBV5-6 with TRBJ2-4; 7 nucleotides match TRBD1. CDR3 amino acids: CASSLGQEEWGNAKNIQYF. The CDR3 nucleotides read TGTGCCAGCAGCTTAGGACAGGAGGAATGGGGTAACGCCAAAAACATTCAGTACTTC.